Shown below are 13 T cell receptor beta chains from a single sample sequenced in a study of cytomegalovirus exposure and HLA in healthy donors. 60 Vbeta and 13 Jbeta primers were used in PCR. Assay: immunoSEQ multiplex PCR; the TCRdb copy retains only in-frame clones and omits some. The data contain 150,000 to 200,000 clones, 76% of them seen just once; the ten biggest clones take up 2% to 2.5%. The sample taken for sequencing was PBMCs. These receptors all come from a woman aged 30 to 39 in good health and CMV-seropositive.

This clone was recorded once. This sequence joins TRBV29-1 and TRBJ2-5, with 10 bases fitting TRBD1. Matching the DNA end better, TRBJ2-7 makes the J call doubtful. The germline V gene has CDR1 SQVTM and CDR2 ANQGSEA. There are 12 residues in the CDR3. CDR3 in DNA: TGCAGCGTTTGGGACAGGGGTAGCGAGCAGTACTTC. It codes for CSVWDRGSEQYF.

V is TRBV5-1 and J is TRBJ1-1; 9 bases are a match to TRBD1. Trimming took 4 bases from V and 5 from J; bases not matched to a gene: 9. The length of the CDR3 is 15 residues. Germline V lookup: CDR1 SGHRS, CDR2 YFSETQ. The CDR3 sequence: CASSLSRQGGTEAFF. CDR3 DNA: TGCGCCAGCAGCCTGTCGCGACAGGGGGGGACTGAAGCTTTCTTT.

This clone appeared a single time. CDR3 sequence reads: CASSFMDRERETQYF. Here the CDR3 DNA reads TGCGCCAGCAGCTTTATGGACAGGGAAAGGGAGACCCAGTACTTC. The chain couples TRBV5-1 to TRBJ2-5, with 8 bases lining up with TRBD1. The V gene end was trimmed by 2 bases and the J gene end by 5 bases; junction bases not matched to a gene: 8. The CDR3 is made up of 15 amino acids. Germline V CDR1 and CDR2: SGHRS, YFSETQ.

The chain carries TRBV5-6 and TRBJ1-3; possible D gene TRBD1, 5 bases. The germline gives CDR1 SGHDT, CDR2 YYEEEE. CDR3 length equals 15 residues. V was pared by 4 bases and J by 2 bases, with 13 bases between. The CDR3 nucleotides read TGTGCCAGCAGCCCCTCCGACAGTACTGGAAACACCATATATTTT. Its protein product is CASSPSDSTGNTIYF.

The genes are TRBV27 and TRBJ1-5; D is unresolved. In germline, CDR1 is MNHEY, CDR2 SMNVEV (reference sequence). V was trimmed by 8 bases and J by 4 bases, leaving 6 bases between them. The CDR3 sequence is 11 residues long. CDR3 DNA sequence: TGTGCCAGCGGAGTTAATCAGCCCCAGCATTTT. As protein: CASGVNQPQHF.

The chain recombines TRBV9 with TRBJ1-6; perhaps TRBD1 as D (5 bases). Per the germline V gene, CDR1 is SGDLS and CDR2 is YYNGEE. The CDR3 extends over 16 amino acids. V shed 0 bases and J shed 10 bases, with 17 bases lying between them. The chain's CDR3 is CASSVGVDTVTSPLHF. The CDR3 bases are TGTGCCAGCAGCGTAGGGGTGGACACGGTAACCTCACCCCTCCACTTT.

This sequence joins TRBV7-2 and TRBJ2-5; TRBD2 matches 11 bases. The CDR3 runs to 17 residues. Germline CDR1 is SGHTA and CDR2 is FQGNSA. Losses at the gene ends were 5 bases for V and 5 bases for J; bases not matched to a gene: 13. The CDR3 DNA reads as TGTGCCAGCAGCCCGAGGGATAGCGGGGGGGCCTCGGAGACCCAGTACTTC. It specifies CASSPRDSGGASETQYF.

This clone was counted a few times. V and J are TRBV14 and TRBJ2-2; D gene unclear. Germline values: CDR1 SGHDN, CDR2 FVKESK. The V and J ends lost 0 bases and 6 bases respectively, with 17 bases between them. The CDR3 loop spans 17 amino acids. This CDR3 reads CASSQDRLGWVPGELFF. The CDR3 bases are TGTGCCAGCAGCCAAGATCGGTTGGGCTGGGTACCCGGGGAGCTGTTTTTT.

This clone was recorded a few times. This chain connects TRBV29-1 to TRBJ1-4; D remains unclear. The length of the CDR3 is 15 residues. The germline V gene has CDR1 SQVTM and CDR2 ANQGSEA. Between the trimmed V and J ends, which lost 0 bases and 6 bases, there was a span of 14 bases. The CDR3 region is CSVEDTRPGDEKLFF. CDR3 bases: TGCAGCGTTGAAGATACCCGCCCCGGGGATGAAAAACTGTTTTTT.

The gene calls are TRBV9 and TRBJ1-5; D is unclear. The CDR3 loop spans 15 amino acids. From germline, CDR1 is SGDLS and CDR2 YYNGEE. The germline V and J ends were trimmed by 0 bases and 4 bases, with 11 bases remaining between them. CDR3 amino acids: CASSVGGSSNQPQHF. The CDR3 coding sequence is TGTGCCAGCAGCGTAGGAGGAAGCTCGAATCAGCCCCAGCATTTT.

V usage is TRBV6-1 and J usage is TRBJ2-3; 10 positions agree with TRBD2. Germline V CDR1 and CDR2: MNHNS, SASEGT. CDR3 length: 14 residues. V lost 6 bases to trimming and J lost 6 bases; unmatched junction nucleotides: 6. CDR3 protein: CASRLAGVVDTQYF. CDR3 sequence (DNA): TGTGCCAGCAGGCTAGCGGGGGTTGTGGATACGCAGTATTTT.

As for this clone: This sample includes further DNA sequences coding for the same CDR3. J is TRBJ2-7 and V is TRBV5-1; TRBD1 agrees at 9 bases. V trimming: 5 bases; J trimming: 4 bases; junction bases outside the gene matches: 4. Germline lookup yields CDR1 SGHRS and CDR2 YFSETQ. This CDR3 contains 13 residues. The CDR3: CASRAGQGYEQYF. In DNA, the CDR3 is TGCGCCAGCAGAGCGGGACAGGGTTACGAGCAGTACTTC.

The V call is TRBV6-5, the J call TRBJ2-1, with D possibly matching TRBD1 (6 bases). The germline gives CDR1 MNHEY, CDR2 SVGAGI. The V end was cut by 0 bases, the J end by 2 bases, with 8 bases between. This CDR3 has 15 amino acids. In DNA form, the CDR3 reads TGTGCCAGCAGTTACTCACAGGGCGCCTACAATGAGCAGTTCTTC. Protein: CASSYSQGAYNEQFF.